These T cell receptor beta chains were read from a single sample in a study of blood T cell repertoires in COVID-19. Sequenced by immunoSEQ multiplex PCR; TCRdb stores in-frame clones only, minus some. This table has about 50,000 clones, 85% to 95% appearing once. The sequencing input was peripheral blood. The receptor set was obtained from a woman aged 80 or over with acute or convalescent COVID-19. The CDR3 runs from the conserved cysteine through the conserved F or W. The order of the fields is J gene, V gene, D gene, clone size, CDR3 length, CDR3 DNA, CDR3 protein. D genes are given only for firm matches. Clone size is not always given. Where it is, it says once, few, many or a class for expanded clones.

J: TRBJ2-7; V: TRBV14; D: .; size: .; length: 13; DNA: TGTGCCAGCAGCCAAGACCCCGGCCCAGGGCAGTACTTC; CDR3: CASSQDPGPGQYF
J: TRBJ1-2; V: TRBV6-2/TRBV6-3; D: TRBD1; size: .; length: 16; DNA: TGTGCCAGCAGTGATGGAAACGCACAGGGGGACTATGGCTACACCTTC; CDR3: CASSDGNAQGDYGYTF
J: TRBJ2-2; V: TRBV7-3; D: .; size: .; length: 13; DNA: TGTGCCAGCAGCTCCCGAGTAGCCGGGGAGCTGTTTTTT; CDR3: CASSSRVAGELFF
J: TRBJ1-2; V: TRBV24-1; D: .; size: .; length: 15; DNA: TGTGCCACCAGTGATTTTTCCCCAGGGCCCTATGGCTACACCTTC; CDR3: CATSDFSPGPYGYTF
J: TRBJ1-4; V: TRBV23-1; D: .; size: .; length: 14; DNA: TGCGCCAGCAGTCAATCCAGACTTAATGAAAAACTGTTTTTT; CDR3: CASSQSRLNEKLFF
J: TRBJ2-1; V: TRBV6-6; D: .; size: .; length: 13; DNA: TGTGCCAGCAGTTGGAATAGGGGCAATGAGCAGTTCTTC; CDR3: CASSWNRGNEQFF
J: TRBJ1-1; V: TRBV29-1; D: .; size: .; length: 14; DNA: TGCAGCGTTGAAGTGGCGACCCTAGGCACTGAAGCTTTCTTT; CDR3: CSVEVATLGTEAFF
J: TRBJ1-4; V: TRBV5-1; D: .; size: .; length: 15; DNA: TGCGCCAGCAGCTTGGTATCTGGGCCTAATGAAAAACTGTTTTTT; CDR3: CASSLVSGPNEKLFF
J: TRBJ2-1; V: TRBV7-9; D: TRBD2; size: .; length: 17; DNA: TGTGCCAGCAGCTTGGCTCGGGCGGGAGGATCCTACAATGAGCAGTTCTTC; CDR3: CASSLARAGGSYNEQFF
J: TRBJ2-7; V: TRBV27; D: .; size: .; length: 13; DNA: TGTGCCAGCAGCCAAGACAGACGCTACGAGCAGTACTTC; CDR3: CASSQDRRYEQYF
J: TRBJ1-4; V: TRBV5-6; D: .; size: .; length: 12; DNA: TGTGCCAGCAGTCTCGGTGCTTACGAGTCATTTTTT; CDR3: CASSLGAYESFF
J: TRBJ1-1; V: TRBV18; D: TRBD1; size: .; length: 16; DNA: TGTGCCAGCTCACCAAACCGGGACAGGGGGCTGGGTGAAGCTTTCTTT; CDR3: CASSPNRDRGLGEAFF
J: TRBJ1-2; V: TRBV12-3/TRBV12-4; D: .; size: .; length: 13; DNA: TGTGCCAGCAGTTTACAGGGGAACTATGGCTACACCTTC; CDR3: CASSLQGNYGYTF
J: TRBJ1-2; V: TRBV30; D: .; size: .; length: 11; DNA: TGTGCCTGGAGTGAGCGCTATGGCTACACCTTC; CDR3: CAWSERYGYTF
J: TRBJ1-4; V: TRBV29-1; D: TRBD1; size: .; length: 13; DNA: TGCAGCGCCGCGGACAGGGTTAATGAAAAACTGTTTTTT; CDR3: CSAADRVNEKLFF
J: TRBJ1-2; V: TRBV11-2; D: .; size: .; length: 15; DNA: TGTGCCAGCAGCTTAGATCACAGGGATAACTATGGCTACACCTTC; CDR3: CASSLDHRDNYGYTF
J: TRBJ1-1; V: TRBV6-6; D: .; size: once; length: 15; DNA: TGTGCCAGCAGTTCCCCACAGGAGATGAACACTGAAGCTTTCTTT; CDR3: CASSSPQEMNTEAFF
J: TRBJ1-2; V: TRBV10-3; D: .; size: .; length: 15; DNA: TGTGCCATCAGTGATCAGGCGGGAAGTCTTTATGGCTACACCTTC; CDR3: CAISDQAGSLYGYTF
J: TRBJ2-7; V: TRBV20-1; D: TRBD2; size: .; length: 15; DNA: TGCAGTGCTAGTGGTGGTAGCGGGAGGGTGTACGAGCAGTACTTC; CDR3: CSASGGSGRVYEQYF
J: TRBJ1-2; V: TRBV2; D: TRBD1; size: once; length: 15; DNA: TGTGCCAGCACCTCCTATCCGGGACAGGGTGCTGGCTACACCTTC; CDR3: CASTSYPGQGAGYTF
J: TRBJ1-6; V: TRBV28; D: .; size: many; length: 11; DNA: TGTGCCAGCAGCTCAATTCAGGTCCTCCACTTT; CDR3: CASSSIQVLHF
J: TRBJ1-1; V: TRBV2; D: TRBD1; size: .; length: 13; DNA: TGTGCCAGCAGAGACAGGGGGCTAACTGAAGCTTTCTTT; CDR3: CASRDRGLTEAFF
J: TRBJ2-3; V: TRBV10-3; D: TRBD2; size: .; length: 14; DNA: TGTGCCACCCAAGCGGGGTATAGCACAGATACGCAGTATTTT; CDR3: CATQAGYSTDTQYF
J: TRBJ2-7; V: TRBV19; D: TRBD2; size: .; length: 15; DNA: TGTGCCAGTAGTCCACCGGGACTAGCGATCTACGAGCAGTACTTC; CDR3: CASSPPGLAIYEQYF
J: TRBJ2-1; V: TRBV6-4; D: TRBD2; size: .; length: 12; DNA: TGTGCCAGCGGGAGGGAATCCAATGAGCAGTTCTTC; CDR3: CASGRESNEQFF